This T cell receptor (beta chain) is drawn from a study of cytomegalovirus exposure and HLA in healthy donors. Study results and limitations: It was 150 to 200 TCR beta chains that were listed as cytomegalovirus-associated. Generally TCR sequences proved uncommon, though certain public TCRs appeared in numerous donors. Later analysis demonstrated an association between a missense DCLRE1C variant and TCR beta V- and J-gene trimming.

This clone appeared a few times. The antigen is undetermined. The V gene lost 2 bases and the J gene lost 6 bases, with 11 bases spanning the gap. Germline assignment: CDR1 SGHKS and CDR2 YYEKEE (reference sequence). CDR3 length: 14 amino acids. The PCR ran on 60 Vbeta and 13 Jbeta primers. In the authors' methods: In a later analysis, the count reached some 75 million unique TCR beta chains, with about 10 million shared. This table comes from immunoSEQ multiplex PCR, and its TCRdb copy is limited to in-frame clones, with some not included. V and J calls and clone size come straight from that table; D and trimming were deduced from the DNA. This sample yields 100,000 to 150,000 clones, of which roughly a sixth are seen a single time; about 3.1% belongs to the top ten.

The V gene is TRBV5-5, the J gene TRBJ2-2, with D uncertain. The receptor's source is a female donor in good health and CMV-seropositive. Source material: PBMCs. The CDR3 is CASSFFLFAGELFF. In DNA form, the CDR3 reads TGTGCCAGCAGCTTCTTCCTCTTCGCCGGGGAGCTGTTTTTT.